This is a list of T cell receptor beta chains from one sample in a study of PD-1 blockade in classical Hodgkin lymphoma. Some clones are missing from TCRdb's copy, which holds only in-frame ones; the method was immunoSEQ multiplex PCR. Of over 10,000 clones listed, more than 85% are singletons. Sequencing used peripheral blood mononuclear cells (PBMCs), obtained at baseline. The receptor source for this set is a human donor with classical Hodgkin lymphoma. CDR3s include the opening cysteine and the closing phenylalanine or tryptophan. Each record gives: J gene, clone size, V gene, D gene, CDR3 DNA, CDR3 protein. The D gene is left open where the match is weak. Rows may omit the clone size; those that give it use once, few, many or a size class.

>TRBJ2-5|NA|TRBV28|TRBD1
TGTGCCAGCAGTTGGGACAGGCGAAGACAAGAGACCCAGTACTTC
CASSWDRRRQETQYF
>TRBJ2-2|once|TRBV18|NA
TGTGCCAGCTCAAGCAGACAGGACACCGGGGAGCTGTTTTTT
CASSSRQDTGELFF
>TRBJ1-4|few|TRBV27|NA
TGTGCCAGCAGTTTACGGGGTGGAAAACTGTTTTTT
CASSLRGGKLFF
>TRBJ2-1|NA|TRBV10-2|NA
TGCGCCAGCAGTGAGGTCCCCTACAATGAGCAGTTCTTC
CASSEVPYNEQFF
>TRBJ2-2|NA|TRBV6-1|NA
TGTGCCAGCAGTGAAATGATGGAAGCGGCCGGGGAGCTGTTTTTT
CASSEMMEAAGELFF
>TRBJ2-7|NA|TRBV6-6|NA
TGTGCCAGCAGTTACGCAGGACAGTCTCAGTACTTC
CASSYAGQSQYF
>TRBJ1-6|NA|TRBV4-2|NA
TGTGCCAGCAGCCAAGTCGCAAGGGGTAGGGCACCCCTCCACTTT
CASSQVARGRAPLHF
>TRBJ2-3|NA|TRBV5-1|NA
TGCGCCAGCAGCTTGGCTAGTAGCACAGATACGCAGTATTTT
CASSLASSTDTQYF
>TRBJ2-7|once|TRBV15|TRBD1
TGTGCCACCAGCGAGCGACGACAGGGGGCCTACGAGCAGTACTTC
CATSERRQGAYEQYF
>TRBJ1-5|once|TRBV6-1|NA
TGTGCCAGCATCCGAAGGGGGTTAGGCAATCAGCCTCAGCATTTT
CASIRRGLGNQPQHF
>TRBJ2-1|NA|TRBV19|NA
TGTGCCAGTAGTACGCCATTATTTACTTTGACTTACAATGAGCAGTTCTTC
CASSTPLFTLTYNEQFF
>TRBJ2-7|NA|TRBV5-4|NA
TGTGCCAGCAGCTTGTCACTAGCAGCCTACGAGCAGTACTTC
CASSLSLAAYEQYF
>TRBJ2-7|NA|TRBV7-9|NA
TGTGCCAGCAGCTTATTGGGGGGCTACGAGCAGTACTTC
CASSLLGGYEQYF
>TRBJ1-1|NA|TRBV7-3|NA
TGTGCCAGCAGCTTAACGGGGAACACTGAAGCTTTCTTT
CASSLTGNTEAFF
>TRBJ2-1|NA|TRBV6-4|NA
TGTGCCAGCAGTGACTCTCTGGAGCGGGATGAGCAGTTCTTC
CASSDSLERDEQFF
>TRBJ1-4|once|TRBV19|NA
TGTGCCAGTAGTATCGGTCAGGCAACTAATGAAAAACTGTTTTTT
CASSIGQATNEKLFF
>TRBJ2-3|few|TRBV11-2|NA
TGTGCCAGCAGCTTAGGACGTGGAGATACGCAGTATTTT
CASSLGRGDTQYF
>TRBJ2-7|NA|TRBV5-1|TRBD1
TGCGCCAGCAGCCCCCCCGGGACAGGACCCTACGAGCAGTACTTC
CASSPPGTGPYEQYF
>TRBJ1-5|few|TRBV27|NA
TGTGCCAGCAGTTTATCGAAGGAGGGGACTCAGCATTTT
CASSLSKEGTQHF
>TRBJ2-1|NA|TRBV19|TRBD2
TGTGCCAGTAGTATCCCCAGCGGGGGGGCCATAGTTTCCTACAATGAGCAGTTCTTC
CASSIPSGGAIVSYNEQFF
>TRBJ1-1|NA|TRBV29-1|NA
TGCAGCGTTGTCGGCAGGTTGAACACTGAAGCTTTCTTT
CSVVGRLNTEAFF
>TRBJ1-4|NA|TRBV28|TRBD1
TGTGCCAGCAGTCCTCACAGGGGTACTAATGAAAAACTGTTTTTT
CASSPHRGTNEKLFF
>TRBJ2-3|NA|TRBV27|TRBD1
TGTGCCAGCAGTTTCTACCGGGACAGGCCTAGCACAGATACGCAGTATTTT
CASSFYRDRPSTDTQYF
>TRBJ2-7|NA|TRBV6-5|NA
TGTGCCAGCAGCTCCGGGACACCTTCCTACGAGCAGTACTTC
CASSSGTPSYEQYF
>TRBJ1-5|few|TRBV30|NA
TGTGCCTGGAGTGACCTTGGGGGGCAGCCCCAGCATTTT
CAWSDLGGQPQHF
>TRBJ2-4|NA|TRBV28|TRBD1
TGTGCCAGCAGTTTAGGACAGGGGGACGGCAAAAACATTCAGTACTTC
CASSLGQGDGKNIQYF
>TRBJ2-1|NA|TRBV14|NA
TGTGCCAGCAGCCAGGAAGGATACAATGAGCAGTTCTTC
CASSQEGYNEQFF
>TRBJ1-5|once|TRBV6-1|NA
TGTGCCAGCAAATATAGCAATCAGCCCCAGCATTTT
CASKYSNQPQHF
>TRBJ2-3|NA|TRBV7-9|TRBD2
TGTGCCAGCAGCCTAGCGGTAGCGGGAGATACGCAGTATTTT
CASSLAVAGDTQYF
>TRBJ2-1|NA|TRBV9|NA
TGTGCCAGCAACCCGACTGGGGGTGAGCAGTTCTTC
CASNPTGGEQFF
>TRBJ2-1|NA|TRBV6-1|TRBD2
TGTGCCAGCTGCTTAGCGGGAGGCCACAATGAGCAGTTCTTC
CASCLAGGHNEQFF
>TRBJ1-3|once|TRBV18|NA
TGTGCCAGCTCACCAGGTCCACACTTCTCTGGAAACACCATATATTTT
CASSPGPHFSGNTIYF
>TRBJ2-1|NA|TRBV7-6|TRBD1
TGTGCCAGCAGGGCAGGGGGTAGCTCCTACAATGAGCAGTTCTTC
CASRAGGSSYNEQFF
>TRBJ2-7|NA|TRBV19|NA
TGTGCCAGTAGTATACGAGCGGAACAAGACTACGAGCAGTACTTC
CASSIRAEQDYEQYF
>TRBJ1-2|once|TRBV6-1|NA
TGTGCCAGCAGGGAGGACATCTCTAACTATGGCTACACCTTC
CASREDISNYGYTF
>TRBJ1-4|NA|TRBV30|TRBD1
TGTGCCTGGAGAATATCAGGGGGCACGAAGGAAAAACTGTTTTTT
CAWRISGGTKEKLFF
>TRBJ2-7|NA|TRBV10-1|NA
TGCGCCAGCAGACCTGGACAGTTCGCGACCGAGCAGTACTTC
CASRPGQFATEQYF
>TRBJ1-5|NA|TRBV28|TRBD1
TGTGCCAGCAGCCCTCCGGGACAGGCCGGAGGCAATCAGCCCCAGCATTTT
CASSPPGQAGGNQPQHF